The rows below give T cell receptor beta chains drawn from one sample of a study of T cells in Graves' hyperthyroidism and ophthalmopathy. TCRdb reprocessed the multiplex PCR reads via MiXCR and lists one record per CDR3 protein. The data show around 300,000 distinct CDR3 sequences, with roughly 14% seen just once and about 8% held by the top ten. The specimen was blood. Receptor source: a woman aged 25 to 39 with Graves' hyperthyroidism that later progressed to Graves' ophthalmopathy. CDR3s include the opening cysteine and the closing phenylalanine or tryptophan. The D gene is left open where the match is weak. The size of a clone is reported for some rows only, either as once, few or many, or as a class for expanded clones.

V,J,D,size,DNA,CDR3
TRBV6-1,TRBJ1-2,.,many,TGTGCCAGCAAACCGGGGCTGTGGGCTAACTATGGCTACACCTTC,CASKPGLWANYGYTF
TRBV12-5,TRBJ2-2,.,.,TGTGCTAGTGGTTTGGTACCCGGGGAGCTGTTTTTT,CASGLVPGELFF
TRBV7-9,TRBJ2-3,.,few,TGTGCCAGCAGCCCCCGGACCCTGGGAGATACGCAGTATTTT,CASSPRTLGDTQYF
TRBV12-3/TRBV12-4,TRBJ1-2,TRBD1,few,TGTGCCAGCAGTTTTCGGGACAGGGGGCTCGGTGGCTACACCTTC,CASSFRDRGLGGYTF
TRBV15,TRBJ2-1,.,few,TGTGGCACCAGCAGAGATCGAGCTAGCTACAATGAGCAGTTCTTC,CGTSRDRASYNEQFF
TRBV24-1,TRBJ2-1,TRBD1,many,TGTGCCACCAGTGATTCGGACAGGTCGAGCTCCTACAATGAGCAGTTCTTC,CATSDSDRSSSYNEQFF
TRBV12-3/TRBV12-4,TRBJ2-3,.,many,TGTGCCAGCAGTCCCCCCCTGAACCCCACAAATACGCAGTATTTT,CASSPPLNPTNTQYF
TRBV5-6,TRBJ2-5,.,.,TGTGCCGGCAGCACGTCGGAGACCCAGTACTTC,CAGSTSETQYF
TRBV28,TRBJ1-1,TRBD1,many,TGTGCCAGCAGTTTATATGTCGGGACAGGTGGTGAAGCTTTCTTT,CASSLYVGTGGEAFF
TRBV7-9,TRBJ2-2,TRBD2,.,TGTGCCAGCAGCCCCCGCGGGGGGTCCGGGGAGCTGTTTTTT,CASSPRGGSGELFF
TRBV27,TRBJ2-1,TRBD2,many,TGTGCCAGCAGCCAGGGACTAGCGTTAAGTTCGGATGAGCAGTTCTTC,CASSQGLALSSDEQFF
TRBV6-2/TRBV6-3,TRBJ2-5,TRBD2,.,TGTGCCAGCAGTGGGACTAGCGGGGACCAAGAGACCCAGTACTTC,CASSGTSGDQETQYF
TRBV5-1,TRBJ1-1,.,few,TGCGCCAGCAGCTTAGGGACGGCGAACACTGAAGCTTCCTTT,CASSLGTANTEASF
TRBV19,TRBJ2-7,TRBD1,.,TGTGCCAGACCGGGCGGACAGGGGGATTACGAGCAGTACTTC,CARPGGQGDYEQYF
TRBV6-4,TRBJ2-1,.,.,TGTGCCAGCAGTATGAGCGCTGAGTTGTACACTGAGCAGTTCTTC,CASSMSAELYTEQFF
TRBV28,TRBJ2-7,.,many,TGTGCCAGCAACGACAAAGCCTACGAGCAGTACTTC,CASNDKAYEQYF
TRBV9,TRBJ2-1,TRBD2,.,TGTGCCAGCAAGATTTCGCTAGCGGGAGGTGAGCAGTTCTTC,CASKISLAGGEQFF
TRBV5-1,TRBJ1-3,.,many,TGCGCCAGCCGAAGGCAGGGAGGAAACACCATATATTTT,CASRRQGGNTIYF
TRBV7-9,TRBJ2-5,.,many,TGTGCCAGCAGGGATTGGGGGCCAGCACAAGAGACCCAGTACTTC,CASRDWGPAQETQYF
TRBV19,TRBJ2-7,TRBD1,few,TGTGCCAGTAGTATTGGCCAGGGGGCCTACGAGCAGTACTTC,CASSIGQGAYEQYF
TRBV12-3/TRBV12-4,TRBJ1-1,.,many,TGTGCCAGCAGTTTTCAGCCCCCCTTCGGGCCGCGAATGAACACTGAAGCTTTCTTT,CASSFQPPFGPRMNTEAFF
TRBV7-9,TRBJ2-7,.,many,TGTGCCAGCAGCTTAGTAGGCGGTTCCTCCTACGAGCAGTACTTC,CASSLVGGSSYEQYF
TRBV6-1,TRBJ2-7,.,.,TGTGCCAGCAGTGAAAGTGGCCACACGGGCTACGAGCAGTACTTC,CASSESGHTGYEQYF
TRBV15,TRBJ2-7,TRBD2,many,TGTGCCACCAGCAGAGATAGGTCTAGCGGGGGCTACGAGCAGTACTTC,CATSRDRSSGGYEQYF
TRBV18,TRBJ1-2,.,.,TGTGCCAGCTCACCATCCTTTGGCAGGGGAAATTACTGTGGCTACACCTTC,CASSPSFGRGNYCGYTF
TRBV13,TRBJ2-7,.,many,TGTGCCAGCAGCCCGGTCGGGGGGCCTAGCGGCTCCTACGAGCAGTACTTC,CASSPVGGPSGSYEQYF
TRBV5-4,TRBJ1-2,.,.,TGTGCCAGCAGCCCCGGACTACCTCAGCCCTATGGCTACACCTTC,CASSPGLPQPYGYTF
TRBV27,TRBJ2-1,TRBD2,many,TGTGCCACCGGGACTAGCGGGAGCCCTGAGCAGTTCTTC,CATGTSGSPEQFF